The rows below give T cell receptor beta chains drawn from one sample of a study of regulatory T cells in long-lasting Graves disease. MiXCR, applied by TCRdb to the multiplex PCR reads, yields one record per CDR3 protein. The sample has about 540,000 distinct CDR3 sequences, roughly 14% seen once. The same sample was also used in a study of T cells in Graves' hyperthyroidism and ophthalmopathy.

The specimen comprised peripheral blood mononuclear cells (PBMCs), sampled at new diagnosis, from a patient treated with antithyroid drugs. The receptors here all came from a man aged 25-40 years with Graves disease. CDR3s include the opening cysteine and the closing phenylalanine or tryptophan. The D gene is left open where the match is weak. The size of a clone is reported for some rows only, either as once, few or many, or as a class for expanded clones.

abundance: many
j_gene: TRBJ2-7
d_gene: -
v_gene: TRBV25-1
CDR3nt: TGTGCCAGCAGTGATCCCACGCGAGGGTATTCGGGCGAGCAGTACTTC
CDR3aa: CASSDPTRGYSGEQYF

abundance: many
j_gene: TRBJ1-5
d_gene: -
v_gene: TRBV3-1
CDR3nt: TGTGCCAGCAGCCAAACAGGGAGGCAGCCCCAGCATTTT
CDR3aa: CASSQTGRQPQHF

abundance: many
j_gene: TRBJ1-1
d_gene: TRBD1
v_gene: TRBV29-1
CDR3nt: TGCAGCGTTGAGCAGACAGGGGAAGCTTTCTTT
CDR3aa: CSVEQTGEAFF

abundance: many
j_gene: TRBJ2-3
d_gene: -
v_gene: TRBV29-1
CDR3nt: TGCAGCGTTGAAACGGGATTTTCCCCAGATACGCAGTATTTT
CDR3aa: CSVETGFSPDTQYF

abundance: few
j_gene: TRBJ1-3
d_gene: -
v_gene: TRBV6-1
CDR3nt: TGTGCCAGCAGGGGACGGACCGATGTTGGAGGAAACACCATATATTTT
CDR3aa: CASRGRTDVGGNTIYF

abundance: few
j_gene: TRBJ2-3
d_gene: TRBD2
v_gene: TRBV7-2
CDR3nt: TGTGCCAGCAGCCACACTAGCGGCCTTAGCACAGATACGCAGTATTTT
CDR3aa: CASSHTSGLSTDTQYF

abundance: many
j_gene: TRBJ2-2
d_gene: -
v_gene: TRBV12-3/TRBV12-4
CDR3nt: TGTGCCAGCAGTTTTGGGCACACCGGGGAGCTGTTTTTT
CDR3aa: CASSFGHTGELFF

abundance: -
j_gene: TRBJ2-3
d_gene: -
v_gene: TRBV6-9
CDR3nt: TGTGCCAGCAGTTACAGCCCTCCCGGGGGCACAGATACGCAGTATTTT
CDR3aa: CASSYSPPGGTDTQYF

abundance: many
j_gene: TRBJ2-5
d_gene: TRBD1
v_gene: TRBV11-2
CDR3nt: TGTGCCAGCAGCTTAGGGACAGGGTCGACCCAGTACTTC
CDR3aa: CASSLGTGSTQYF

abundance: few
j_gene: TRBJ1-3
d_gene: -
v_gene: TRBV19
CDR3nt: TGTGCCAGTAGTACTCGAAACTCTGGAAACACCATATATTTT
CDR3aa: CASSTRNSGNTIYF

abundance: many
j_gene: TRBJ1-2
d_gene: -
v_gene: TRBV7-2
CDR3nt: TGTGCCAGCAGCTCGTACTACCCCGGCTACACCTTC
CDR3aa: CASSSYYPGYTF

abundance: -
j_gene: TRBJ2-7
d_gene: -
v_gene: TRBV28
CDR3nt: TGTGCCAGCAGGTCCGGGGGCGCGGAGGACACCTACTACGAGCAGTACTTC
CDR3aa: CASRSGGAEDTYYEQYF

abundance: -
j_gene: TRBJ2-2
d_gene: -
v_gene: TRBV7-6
CDR3nt: TGTGCCAGCAGCTTACTCCCGGAGACAGTGAACCTCCGGGAGCTGTTTTTT
CDR3aa: CASSLLPETVNLRELFF

abundance: -
j_gene: TRBJ2-7
d_gene: TRBD2
v_gene: TRBV3-1
CDR3nt: TGTGCCAGCAGCCAAGAGGGGAAGCGGGGCCTATCCCCCTACGAGCAGTACTTC
CDR3aa: CASSQEGKRGLSPYEQYF

abundance: many
j_gene: TRBJ2-5
d_gene: -
v_gene: TRBV10-3
CDR3nt: TGTGCCACTCATGACAGACCCCAAGAGACCCAGTACTTC
CDR3aa: CATHDRPQETQYF

abundance: -
j_gene: TRBJ2-1
d_gene: TRBD2
v_gene: TRBV4-2
CDR3nt: TGTGCCAGCAGCCCGACGGGAATAGCGGGAAACAATGAGCAGTTCTTC
CDR3aa: CASSPTGIAGNNEQFF

abundance: once
j_gene: TRBJ2-2
d_gene: TRBD2
v_gene: TRBV12-3/TRBV12-4
CDR3nt: TGTGCCAGCAGTTTCGCGACGGGAGGGAACACCGGGGAGCTGTTTTTT
CDR3aa: CASSFATGGNTGELFF

abundance: many
j_gene: TRBJ1-1
d_gene: -
v_gene: TRBV9
CDR3nt: TGTGCCAGCAGCCCAAACATTGAGAACACTGAAGCTTTCTTT
CDR3aa: CASSPNIENTEAFF

abundance: few
j_gene: TRBJ2-7
d_gene: -
v_gene: TRBV6-1
CDR3nt: TGTGCCAGCAGTCCGGATAGCGGCTTCTCCTACGAGCAGTACTTC
CDR3aa: CASSPDSGFSYEQYF

abundance: -
j_gene: TRBJ2-5
d_gene: TRBD1
v_gene: TRBV5-5
CDR3nt: TGTGCCAGCAGCCCGTGGACAGGGCGAGAGACCCAGTACTTC
CDR3aa: CASSPWTGRETQYF

abundance: few
j_gene: TRBJ1-1
d_gene: TRBD1
v_gene: TRBV12-3/TRBV12-4
CDR3nt: TGTGCCAGCAGTTGGGCAGGGGGGGTAGGAGCTTTCTTT
CDR3aa: CASSWAGGVGAFF

abundance: many
j_gene: TRBJ2-1
d_gene: -
v_gene: TRBV5-1
CDR3nt: TGCGCCAGCAGCTTGGTTTCGGTCCGCCCCAATGAGCAGTTCTTC
CDR3aa: CASSLVSVRPNEQFF

abundance: many
j_gene: TRBJ2-5
d_gene: TRBD2
v_gene: TRBV2
CDR3nt: TGTGCCAGCAGTCTGACTAGCAGGAAGGAGACCCAGTACTTC
CDR3aa: CASSLTSRKETQYF

abundance: many
j_gene: TRBJ2-1
d_gene: TRBD1
v_gene: TRBV18
CDR3nt: TGTGCCAGCTCCCGCACGACAGGGGATTTCAATGAGCAGTTCTTC
CDR3aa: CASSRTTGDFNEQFF

abundance: -
j_gene: TRBJ1-2
d_gene: -
v_gene: TRBV25-1
CDR3nt: TGTGCCAGCAGTGAATATGGGGTGGGGGCGGCCAACTATGGCTACACCTTC
CDR3aa: CASSEYGVGAANYGYTF

abundance: many
j_gene: TRBJ1-1
d_gene: -
v_gene: TRBV27
CDR3nt: TGTGCCAGCTCCCTCTTAGAGAACACTGAAGCTTTCTTT
CDR3aa: CASSLLENTEAFF

abundance: -
j_gene: TRBJ2-3
d_gene: -
v_gene: TRBV28
CDR3nt: TGTGCCAGCAGTTCCCTTGGCAGGGCCACTACAGATACGCAGTATTTT
CDR3aa: CASSSLGRATTDTQYF

abundance: -
j_gene: TRBJ1-2
d_gene: -
v_gene: TRBV20-1
CDR3nt: TGCAGTGCTAGACCATCTCCGACAGCCGCGAACTACACCTTC
CDR3aa: CSARPSPTAANYTF

abundance: many
j_gene: TRBJ2-3
d_gene: TRBD2
v_gene: TRBV2
CDR3nt: TGTGCCAGCAGTAAGGCTAGCGGGAGCCTTGGAGATACGCAGTATTTT
CDR3aa: CASSKASGSLGDTQYF

abundance: -
j_gene: TRBJ2-5
d_gene: TRBD1
v_gene: TRBV20-1
CDR3nt: TGCAGTGCCCACAGGGGAAGGTCAGAGACCCAGTACTTC
CDR3aa: CSAHRGRSETQYF

abundance: few
j_gene: TRBJ1-1
d_gene: -
v_gene: TRBV5-1
CDR3nt: TGCGCCAGCAGCTTAGGGTTGAGTGACACTGAAGCTTTCTTT
CDR3aa: CASSLGLSDTEAFF

abundance: many
j_gene: TRBJ2-7
d_gene: -
v_gene: TRBV3-1
CDR3nt: TGTGCCAGCAGACACACCTGGGACGGCTCCTACGAGCAGTACTTC
CDR3aa: CASRHTWDGSYEQYF

abundance: many
j_gene: TRBJ1-2
d_gene: -
v_gene: TRBV12-3/TRBV12-4
CDR3nt: TGTGCCAGCAGTCCCAATTACGCCTCCGATGTCGGCGGCTACACCTTC
CDR3aa: CASSPNYASDVGGYTF

abundance: many
j_gene: TRBJ2-1
d_gene: TRBD2
v_gene: TRBV20-1
CDR3nt: TGCAGTGCCGAGACTAGCGGGATCAACGCTGCGGACAATGAGCAGTTCTTC
CDR3aa: CSAETSGINAADNEQFF

abundance: many
j_gene: TRBJ2-2
d_gene: -
v_gene: TRBV12-3/TRBV12-4
CDR3nt: TGTGCCAGCAGCCCCCGTGGGCCCTTAGGGTCCGGGGAGCTGTTTTTT
CDR3aa: CASSPRGPLGSGELFF

abundance: many
j_gene: TRBJ2-5
d_gene: -
v_gene: TRBV9
CDR3nt: TGTGCCAGCAGCGTCGGCTATTCCGTGGGGGAGACCCAGTACTTC
CDR3aa: CASSVGYSVGETQYF

abundance: many
j_gene: TRBJ1-1
d_gene: -
v_gene: TRBV6-5
CDR3nt: TGTGCCAGCAGTTACTCAGCGAACACTGAAGCTTTCTTT
CDR3aa: CASSYSANTEAFF

abundance: many
j_gene: TRBJ2-2
d_gene: -
v_gene: TRBV2
CDR3nt: TGTGCCAGCAAATGGTTTAACGGGGCCAGTTCCGGGGAGCTGTTTTTT
CDR3aa: CASKWFNGASSGELFF

abundance: many
j_gene: TRBJ2-3
d_gene: -
v_gene: TRBV6-2/TRBV6-3
CDR3nt: TGTGCCAGCAGTTATCGATCCCATAGCACAGATACGCAGTATTTT
CDR3aa: CASSYRSHSTDTQYF

abundance: -
j_gene: TRBJ2-3
d_gene: TRBD1
v_gene: TRBV5-1
CDR3nt: TGCGCCAGCACCAACACAGGGGGCGCGGATACGCAGTATTTT
CDR3aa: CASTNTGGADTQYF

abundance: many
j_gene: TRBJ1-1
d_gene: -
v_gene: TRBV12-3/TRBV12-4
CDR3nt: TGTGCCAGCAGTTTAACAAGGGATGAAGCTTTCTTT
CDR3aa: CASSLTRDEAFF

abundance: -
j_gene: TRBJ2-7
d_gene: TRBD2
v_gene: TRBV5-6
CDR3nt: TGTGCCAGCAGCTTACGACTAGCGGGAGCTAACGAGCAGTACTTC
CDR3aa: CASSLRLAGANEQYF

abundance: few
j_gene: TRBJ2-5
d_gene: TRBD1
v_gene: TRBV24-1
CDR3nt: TGTGCCACCAGTGATCCGACAGGGGGCCGGGAGACCCAGTACTTC
CDR3aa: CATSDPTGGRETQYF

abundance: many
j_gene: TRBJ2-1
d_gene: TRBD2
v_gene: TRBV7-9
CDR3nt: TGTGCCAGCAGCCCAACTAGCGCCAGGGCGTTAGATGAGCAGTTCTTC
CDR3aa: CASSPTSARALDEQFF

abundance: -
j_gene: TRBJ2-3
d_gene: TRBD2
v_gene: TRBV3-1
CDR3nt: TGTGCCAGCAGCCAAGATTTAGGCGGACTAGCGGGAGGGCCCCGGGAGGATACGCAGTATTTT
CDR3aa: CASSQDLGGLAGGPREDTQYF

abundance: many
j_gene: TRBJ1-5
d_gene: -
v_gene: TRBV2
CDR3nt: TGTGCCAGCAGGGGGGAACAATATAGCAATCAGCCCCAGCATTTT
CDR3aa: CASRGEQYSNQPQHF

abundance: many
j_gene: TRBJ2-5
d_gene: -
v_gene: TRBV2
CDR3nt: TGTGCCGGAGGAGGGGAGCAAGAGACCCAGTACTTC
CDR3aa: CAGGGEQETQYF

abundance: many
j_gene: TRBJ2-5
d_gene: -
v_gene: TRBV20-1
CDR3nt: TGCAGTGCGCACTATGGGACCCAGTACTTC
CDR3aa: CSAHYGTQYF

abundance: many
j_gene: TRBJ2-7
d_gene: TRBD2
v_gene: TRBV12-3/TRBV12-4
CDR3nt: TGTGCCAGGTGGACTAGCGGCACCTACGAGCAGTACTTC
CDR3aa: CARWTSGTYEQYF

abundance: -
j_gene: TRBJ2-1
d_gene: -
v_gene: TRBV19
CDR3nt: TGTGCCAGTAGTATTTTTGCGGGCCGTAACAATGAGCAGTTCTTC
CDR3aa: CASSIFAGRNNEQFF

abundance: many
j_gene: TRBJ1-5
d_gene: -
v_gene: TRBV20-1
CDR3nt: TGCAGTGCTGCCACGGGACTGAGCAATCAGCCCCAGCATTTT
CDR3aa: CSAATGLSNQPQHF

abundance: few
j_gene: TRBJ1-1
d_gene: -
v_gene: TRBV12-3/TRBV12-4
CDR3nt: TGTGCCAGCTCAAGGGGAGTTTCCACTGAAGCTTTCTTT
CDR3aa: CASSRGVSTEAFF